This entry lists 8 T cell receptor beta chains sequenced from one sample in a study of T cell repertoires in cytomegalovirus infection. TCRdb re-derived calls from the reads in MiXCR, one entry per CDR3 protein. The sample records fewer than 200,000 distinct CDR3 sequences, roughly a fifth being singletons. Sample: PBMCs. These receptors all stem from a human donor in good health (CMV status not recorded). Some clones in this sample may be carry-over from other donors' samples.

The rearrangement joins TRBV12-5 to TRBJ2-3, with a tentative D call TRBD1 (5 bases). The CDR3 is 17 residues long. Trimming cost V 0 bases and J 0 bases, with 13 bases left between them. Germline V lookup: CDR1 LGHNT, CDR2 FRNRAP. Here the CDR3 reads CASGLVLQVSSTDTQYF. The CDR3 coding sequence is TGTGCTAGTGGTTTGGTACTACAGGTGTCTAGCACAGATACGCAGTATTTT.

CDR3 nucleotides: TGTGCCAGCAGTGCCAGGAGCTCTGGGGCCAACGTCCTGACTTTC. Translated, it gives CASSARSSGANVLTF. V and J are TRBV25-1 and TRBJ2-6, with D unresolved. Germline lookup yields CDR1 MGHDK and CDR2 SYGVNS. The CDR3 contains 15 residues. Trimming stripped 4 bases from V and 0 bases from J, with 7 bases between. The variable domain in full, with the rest retrieved from reference TRBV25-1 and TRBJ2-6, is EADIYQTPRYLVIGTGKKITLECSQTMGHDKMYWYQQDPGMELHLIHYSYGVNSTEKGDLSSESTVSRIRTEHFPLTLESARPSHTSQYLCASSARSSGANVLTFGAGSRLTVL.

The chain carries TRBV15 and TRBJ1-5; D gene uncertain. The CDR3 covers 13 residues. Trimming cost V 0 bases and J 6 bases, with 6 bases left between them. CDR1 and CDR2 from the germline V gene are LNHNV and YYDKDF (reference sequence). The CDR3 here is CATSREMAQPQHF. The CDR3 DNA is TGTGCCACCAGCAGAGAGATGGCTCAGCCCCAGCATTTT. Variable domain in full (rest from reference TRBV15 and TRBJ1-5): DAMVIQNPRYQVTQFGKPVTLSCSQTLNHNVMYWYQQKSSQAPKLLFHYYDKDFNNEADTPDNFQSRRPNTSFCFLDIRSPGLGDTAMYLCATSREMAQPQHFGDGTRLSIL.

At least ten counts were recorded for this clonotype. This chain links TRBV4-2 with TRBJ2-2; the D is unclear. In germline, CDR1 is LGHNA, CDR2 YNFKEQ. The CDR3 totals 15 residues. With 0 bases removed from V and 4 bases from J, the gap between germline ends came to 9 bases. CDR3 sequence (DNA): TGTGCCAGCAGCCAAGAGAGAGGATTCACCGGGGAGCTGTTTTTT. This codes for CASSQERGFTGELFF.

This clonotype was observed many times. The chain couples TRBV12-3 or TRBV12-4 to TRBJ1-2, with a possible D match to TRBD1 (6 bases). V lost 7 bases and J 4 bases, leaving 19 bases between the germline ends. This CDR3 has 15 residues. The CDR3 loop reads CASTPAGGLGYGYTF. Here the CDR3 DNA reads TGTGCCAGCACCCCCGCGGGGGGCTTAGGCTATGGCTACACCTTC.

The J gene is TRBJ1-2, the V gene TRBV19; 8 positions match TRBD1. In germline, CDR1 is LNHDA, CDR2 SQIVND (reference sequence). The trim removed 6 bases at V and 6 bases at J, leaving 6 bases unmatched. The CDR3 covers 13 residues. CDR3 region: CASRKTGVDGYTF. DNA of the CDR3: TGTGCCAGTAGGAAGACAGGGGTGGATGGCTACACCTTC.

The V and J genes are TRBV20-1 and TRBJ1-1, with D maybe TRBD1 (6 bases). Germline CDR1 is DFQATT and CDR2 is SNEGSKA (reference sequence). With 6 bases removed from V and 1 base from J, the gap between germline ends came to 15 bases. CDR3 length: 14 residues. Here the CDR3 DNA reads TGCAGTGCCTCCCTAACAGGGTGGAACACTGAAGCTTTCTTT. Amino acids: CSASLTGWNTEAFF.

This clonotype was observed a handful of times. This chain joins TRBV27 and TRBJ1-1, with a possible D match to TRBD1 (6 bases). CDR3 length: 15 residues. Germline V gene lookup returns CDR1 MNHEY and CDR2 SMNVEV (reference sequence). V lost 5 bases and J 1 base, leaving 14 bases between the germline ends. The CDR3 is CASSATGFSNTEAFF. The CDR3 nucleotides read TGTGCCAGCAGTGCCACAGGGTTCTCGAACACTGAAGCTTTCTTT.